This T cell receptor beta chain is from a study of OX40 agonist ivuxolimab in advanced cancers. Study-wide background: Hepatocellular carcinoma, melanoma, renal cell or head and neck cancer affected the dose-escalation patients. Study-level points and caveats: People who partly responded at 0.1-3.0 mg/kg had some of the least clonal expansion seen.

The CDR3 is made up of 14 amino acids. Germline V CDR1 and CDR2: LNHDA, SQIVND (reference sequence). V lost 5 bases to trimming and J lost 5 bases, with 12 bases between them. Clones were sequenced by immunoSEQ multiplex PCR, and TCRdb holds only the in-frame ones, with some missing. The data contain some 100,000 clones, approximately 90% of them singletons. Of note for this clone: Its antigen remains unidentified.

The V call is TRBV19, the J call TRBJ1-4; D might be TRBD1 (5 bases). Source: CD4+ or CD8+ T cells sorted from blood, taken in a trial of the OX40 agonist ivuxolimab. The receptor's source is an adult with an advanced solid tumor such as melanoma, head and neck, liver or kidney cancer. CDR3 amino acids: CASSPRAGNEKLFF. The CDR3 region has the DNA TGTGCCAGTAGTCCCCGGGCAGGGAATGAAAAACTGTTTTTT.